This TCR beta chain came from a study of cytomegalovirus exposure and HLA in healthy donors. Whole-study results and caveats: One cluster of highly shared sequence variants probably arose as a sequencing artifact. It was reported that the classifier diagnosed cytomegalovirus status with high specificity and sensitivity in both the original and validation cohorts. Reports state that TCR beta sequences accurately predicted most subjects' HLA-A and HLA-B alleles. Most of the CMV-associated TCR beta chains (in a later analysis) appeared to be HLA-restricted.

In the case of this clone: As yet, its antigen is unknown.

The PCR used 60 Vbeta and 13 Jbeta primers. Clones were sequenced by immunoSEQ multiplex PCR, and TCRdb holds only the in-frame ones, with some missing. In the table there are 100,000 or so clones, more than 60% of which are singletons. The germline gives CDR1 SGHRS, CDR2 YFSETQ. Trimming removed 4 bases from V and 0 bases from J; junction bases left unmatched: 6. The CDR3 runs 16 residues. Material for sequencing was PBMCs. The clonotype originates from a man aged 25-45 years in good health and CMV-seronegative. The chain joins TRBV5-1 to TRBJ1-3, with 8 bases matching TRBD1. The CDR3 coding sequence is TGCGCCAGCAGCCGGGGACAGGACGGCTCTGGAAACACCATATATTTT. Translating it yields CASSRGQDGSGNTIYF.